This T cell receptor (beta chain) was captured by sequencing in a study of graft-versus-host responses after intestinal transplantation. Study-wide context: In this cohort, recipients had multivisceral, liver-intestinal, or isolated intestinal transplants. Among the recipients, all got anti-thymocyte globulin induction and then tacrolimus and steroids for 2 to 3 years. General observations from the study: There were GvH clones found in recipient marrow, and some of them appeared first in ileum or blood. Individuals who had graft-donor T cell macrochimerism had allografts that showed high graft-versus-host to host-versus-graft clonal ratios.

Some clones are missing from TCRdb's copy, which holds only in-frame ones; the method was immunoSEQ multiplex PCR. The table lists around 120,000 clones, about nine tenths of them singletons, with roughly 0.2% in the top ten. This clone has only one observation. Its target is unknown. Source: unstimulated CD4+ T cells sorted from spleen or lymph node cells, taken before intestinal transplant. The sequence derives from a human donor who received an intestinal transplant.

CDR3 loop: CASSQGLAGAGELFF. CDR3 coding DNA: TGCGCCAGCAGCCAGGGACTAGCGGGAGCCGGGGAGCTGTTTTTT. The chain uses TRBV4-1 and TRBJ2-2; 14 nucleotides align to TRBD2. This CDR3 is 15 amino acids long. CDR1 MGHRA and CDR2 YSYEKL come from the germline V gene. Trimming at V came to 3 bases and at J to 6 bases, leaving 0 bases not matched to a gene.